This T cell receptor (beta chain) was observed in a study of blood T cell repertoires in COVID-19. For the study at large: Samples taken during acute and convalescent COVID-19 were collected in the United States, Italy and Spain.

Germline loops: CDR1 SGHNT, CDR2 YYREEE (reference sequence). The CDR3 has 16 amino acids. V was pared by 4 bases and J by 4 bases, with 11 bases of the junction left unmatched. Some clones are missing from TCRdb's copy, which holds only in-frame ones; the method was immunoSEQ multiplex PCR. The profile shows 150,000 to 200,000 clones, 60% to 80% of them singletons. The V call is TRBV5-4, the J call TRBJ1-2; 9 bases match TRBD1. Sequenced input: peripheral blood. The receptor was isolated from a man in his 70s with acute or convalescent COVID-19. The CDR3 loop is CASSTGTGRAGYGYTF. CDR3 sequence (DNA): TGTGCCAGCAGCACGGGGACAGGGAGAGCAGGCTATGGCTACACCTTC. The whole variable domain, remainder taken from reference TRBV5-4 and TRBJ1-2, is ETGVTQSPTHLIKTRGQQVTLRCSSQSGHNTVSWYQQALGQGPQFIFQYYREEENGRGNFPPRFSGLQFPNYSSELNVNALELDDSALYLCASSTGTGRAGYGYTFGSGTRLTVV.